This T cell receptor beta chain was profiled in a study of OX40 agonist ivuxolimab in advanced cancers. For the study at large: Ivuxolimab, which is an agonistic anti-OX40 (CD134) antibody, was administered to the patients.

CDR1 and CDR2 (germline): SGHTA, FQGNSA. Trimming took 5 bases from V and 7 from J; bases not matched to a gene: 6. This CDR3 is 15 amino acids long. Here immunoSEQ multiplex PCR was the method, and the copy in TCRdb shows in-frame clones only, minus some. There are fewer than 100,000 clones in the sample; 70% to 85% occur only once, and 0.4% to 0.5% lies in the top ten. This chain connects TRBV7-2 to TRBJ1-6; TRBD1 aligns across 9 bases. This TCR came from an adult with an advanced solid tumor such as melanoma, head and neck, liver or kidney cancer. The sample here was CD4+ or CD8+ T cells sorted from blood, taken in a trial of the OX40 agonist ivuxolimab. CDR3 bases: TGTGCCAGCAGCCTAACAGGGGGCATAAATTCACCCCTCCACTTT. It encodes CASSLTGGINSPLHF.